This T cell receptor (beta chain) came from a study of blood T cell repertoires in COVID-19. The wider study: COVID-19 samples collected from the United States, Italy and Spain covered acute and convalescent phases. Nucleic acid was either cDNA or gDNA, and it came from T cells, B-cell-depleted T cells, or PBMCs.

The V end lost 1 base, the J end lost 4 bases, and 10 bases lay between the germline ends. The CDR3 totals 14 residues. Looked up from germline, CDR1 is LGHNA and CDR2 is YSLEER. The data were produced by immunoSEQ multiplex PCR, yet TCRdb's version contains in-frame clones alone and is incomplete. The table records hundreds of thousands of clones, approximately 84% of them present only once. Sequencing was performed on peripheral blood. V gene TRBV4-3 combines with J gene TRBJ1-2; D may be TRBD1 (6 bases). The clonotype comes from a man in his fifties with COVID-19, enrolled during active disease. The CDR3 sequence: CASSQGGTSYGYTF. CDR3 in DNA: TGCGCCAGCAGCCAAGGAGGGACAAGCTATGGCTACACCTTC.